The 31 T cell receptor beta chains in this list originate from one sample, sequenced in a study of CD8 T cells in ankylosing spondylitis. One entry per CDR3 protein, called by TCRdb with MiXCR from the 5' RACE reads. This table holds more than 100,000 distinct CDR3 sequences, roughly 11% found once. The material sequenced was blood, either unsorted or a sorted T cell fraction (not recorded which). Receptor source: a female donor with ankylosing spondylitis or in good health (not recorded which).

This clonotype has only a few counts. This chain connects TRBV29-1 to TRBJ1-3, with 7 bases identical to TRBD1. There are 15 residues in the CDR3. V was pared by 3 bases and J by 5 bases, with 10 bases of the junction left unmatched. Germline V gene data show CDR1 as SQVTM and CDR2 as ANQGSEA. The DNA of the CDR3 is TGCAGCGTTGAGTCAGCAACAGGGGACCGAAACACCATATATTTT. Amino acids: CSVESATGDRNTIYF.

The J gene is TRBJ2-1, the V gene TRBV12-3 or TRBV12-4; weak D call: TRBD2 (6 bases). V shed 6 bases and J shed 4 bases, with 16 bases lying between them. The CDR3 consists of 15 residues. The CDR3 spells CASSPFRERYNEQFF. The CDR3 bases are TGTGCCAGCAGCCCCTTCCGGGAGAGATACAATGAGCAGTTCTTC.

This clonotype occurred many times. The chain is built from TRBV11-2 and TRBJ2-1, with TRBD2 matching over 8 bases. Germline trimming cut 7 bases from V and 4 bases from J; bases unmatched to any gene: 9. The CDR3 length is 15 residues. Germline CDR1 is SGHAT and CDR2 is FQNNGV. In DNA, the CDR3 is TGTGCCAGCATCCTACGGGAGGGCAGGTACAATGAGCAGTTCTTC. Protein: CASILREGRYNEQFF.

This clonotype was counted ten times or more. The chain employs TRBV5-6 and TRBJ2-1, with 14 bases identical to TRBD2. This CDR3 is 18 amino acids long. J gave up 6 bases and V 4 bases, and 12 bases lay outside the gene matches. Germline V gives CDR1 SGHDT, CDR2 YYEEEE. Here the CDR3 reads CASSNPTGTSGSSNEQFF. The CDR3 nucleotides read TGTGCCAGCAGCAACCCAACCGGGACTAGCGGGAGTAGCAATGAGCAGTTCTTC.

The V gene is TRBV7-2, the J gene TRBJ2-5, with D unresolved. Germline assignment: CDR1 SGHTA and CDR2 FQGNSA. V was shortened by 2 bases and J by 5 bases, with 6 bases between the two germline ends. The CDR3 runs to 12 residues. The CDR3 DNA follows: TGTGCCAGCAGCTTACGGACGGAGACCCAGTACTTC. Its protein product is CASSLRTETQYF. The entire variable domain, with the rest obtained from reference TRBV7-2 and TRBJ2-5, is as follows: GAGVSQSPSNKVTEKGKDVELRCDPISGHTALYWYRQSLGQGLEFLIYFQGNSAPDKSGLPSDRFSAERTGGSVSTLTIQRTQQEDSAVYLCASSLRTETQYFGPGTRLLVL.

The table lists this clonotype with many counts. The rearrangement uses TRBV6-1 and TRBJ2-3, with D maybe TRBD1 (7 bases). There are 17 residues in the CDR3. CDR1 MNHNS and CDR2 SASEGT come from the germline V gene. V lost 4 bases, J lost 5 bases, and 22 bases lay in between. The CDR3 DNA reads as TGTGCCAGCAGTGTAGGGGTCGGAGGGGGCGGGTTAGATACGCAGTATTTT. Encoded protein: CASSVGVGGGGLDTQYF.

This clonotype was found once. A read error may explain this, as a much larger clone is one base away. V is TRBV2 and J is TRBJ1-4; no clear D. Germline V gene sequence: CDR1 SNHLY, CDR2 FYNNEI. The V and J ends lost 0 bases and 6 bases respectively, with 11 bases between them. This CDR3 comprises 15 residues. CDR3 sequence reads: CASSEAWGTYEKLFF. The CDR3, as DNA: TGTGCCAGCAGTGAAGCCTGGGGAACCTATGAAAAACTGTTTTTT. Using reference TRBV2 and TRBJ1-4 for the parts outside the CDR3, the full variable domain is EPEVTQTPSHQVTQMGQEVILRCVPISNHLYFYWYRQILGQKVEFLVSFYNNEISEKSEIFDDQFSVERPDGSNFTLKIRSTKLEDSAMYFCASSEAWGTYEKLFFGSGTQLSVL.

This chain links TRBV3-1 with TRBJ2-6; D gene unclear. CDR1 and CDR2 from the germline V gene are LGHDT and YNNKEL (reference sequence). V lost 2 bases to trimming and J lost 0 bases, with 8 bases between them. The CDR3 loop spans 16 amino acids. In nucleotides, the CDR3 is TGTGCCAGCAGCCAACATCGTATCTCTGGGGCCAACGTCCTGACTTTC. The encoded protein is CASSQHRISGANVLTF.

Turning to this clonotype: A read error may be the cause here, since a much bigger clone is one base away. The rearrangement joins TRBV7-9 to TRBJ1-3; no firm D call. This CDR3 has 13 amino acids. Deletions cut 5 bases from V and 9 bases from J, with 14 bases between. The germline CDR1 and CDR2 sequences are SEHNR and FQNEAQ (reference sequence). CDR3 protein: CASSAGVWSTIYF. The CDR3 coding sequence is TGTGCCAGCAGCGCCGGGGTGTGGAGCACCATATATTTT.

In the case of this clonotype: A read error may explain this, as a much larger clone is one base away. No conserved phenylalanine or tryptophan is present at the end of the CDR3, so a read error is the likely explanation. This chain links TRBV5-1 with TRBJ2-2; TRBD2 agrees at 7 bases. The V gene's germline CDR1 is SGHRS and CDR2 YFSETQ. The trim removed 0 bases at V and 6 bases at J, leaving 11 bases unmatched. This CDR3 is built from 17 residues. Here the CDR3 reads CASSLAPAGISSGELFS. CDR3 nucleotide sequence: TGCGCCAGCAGCTTGGCCCCAGCGGGGATCTCATCCGGGGAGCTGTTTTCT.

This clonotype was detected ten times or more. This chain joins TRBV12-3 or TRBV12-4 and TRBJ2-3; the D is unclear. Trimming cost V 2 bases and J 6 bases, with 18 bases left between them. The CDR3 contains 16 residues. CDR3 protein: CASSLPVDPKADTQYF. In DNA, the CDR3 is TGTGCCAGCAGTTTACCCGTGGACCCAAAGGCGGATACGCAGTATTTT.

This clonotype was detected ten times or more. The rearrangement uses TRBV2 and TRBJ1-4; no definite D call. CDR1 SNHLY and CDR2 FYNNEI come from the germline V gene. The CDR3 has 10 residues. V dropped 6 bases and J dropped 8 bases, with 4 bases sitting between them. CDR3 sequence (DNA): TGTGCCAGCAGGGTCGAAAAACTGTTTTTT. This gives the protein CASRVEKLFF.

The V and J genes are TRBV18 and TRBJ1-1; D is possibly TRBD1 (5 bases). There are 14 residues in the CDR3. Germline V lookup: CDR1 KGHSH, CDR2 LQKENI. V lost 3 bases to trimming and J lost 4 bases, with 12 bases between them. The CDR3 reads CASSPPEGSTEAFF. CDR3 DNA sequence: TGTGCCAGCTCACCCCCCGAGGGGAGCACTGAAGCTTTCTTT.

There are many counts of this clonotype. The chain joins TRBV20-1 to TRBJ1-5; D uncertain. The CDR3 sequence is 13 residues long. Germline CDR1 and CDR2: DFQATT and SNEGSKA (reference sequence). V gave up 6 bases and J gave up 4 bases, with 13 bases separating them. This CDR3 reads CSAKRAGNQPQHF. For the CDR3, the DNA is TGCAGTGCAAAACGAGCGGGAAATCAGCCCCAGCATTTT.

This clonotype occurred many times. The chain employs TRBV20-1 and TRBJ1-5; D possibly corresponds to TRBD1 (5 bases). CDR3 length: 12 residues. Germline assignment: CDR1 DFQATT and CDR2 SNEGSKA (reference sequence). V was trimmed by 6 bases and J by 6 bases, leaving 12 bases between them. The DNA of the CDR3 is TGCAGTGCGGCGGGGCAAGGTCAGCCCCAGCATTTT. It yields the protein CSAAGQGQPQHF.

This clonotype was counted at least ten times. The genes are TRBV24-1 and TRBJ2-1; TRBD2 aligns across 8 bases. The CDR3 contains 16 residues. Germline loops: CDR1 KGHDR, CDR2 SFDVKD. The ends lost 7 bases at V and 6 bases at J; junction bases unmatched: 13. CDR3 protein: CATRSSGNPSINEQFF. CDR3 DNA sequence: TGTGCCACCAGAAGTAGCGGGAATCCATCGATCAATGAGCAGTTCTTC.

This clonotype was counted only a few times. The chain couples TRBV2 to TRBJ2-3, with 7 bases identical to TRBD2. Losses at the gene ends were 6 bases for V and 6 bases for J; bases not matched to a gene: 9. CDR1 and CDR2 (germline): SNHLY, FYNNEI. This CDR3 has 14 residues. The CDR3 nucleotides read TGTGCCAGCAGCCTATGGACTAGATCTGATACGCAGTATTTT. This gives the protein CASSLWTRSDTQYF.

This clonotype was seen at least ten times. This sequence joins TRBV5-1 and TRBJ2-3; TRBD2 might be the D (6 bases). Germline V gene sequence: CDR1 SGHRS, CDR2 YFSETQ. The CDR3 is 15 residues long. V lost 0 bases and J lost 3, with 11 bases in between. CDR3 in amino acids: CASSLDGGVTDTQYF. The CDR3 nucleotides read TGCGCCAGCAGCTTGGACGGGGGTGTTACAGATACGCAGTATTTT.

There are many counts of this clonotype. The chain is built from TRBV29-1 and TRBJ1-2; D ambiguous. The CDR3 totals 11 residues. Germline-derived CDR1 and CDR2 are SQVTM and ANQGSEA. The ends were cut back, 3 bases at V and 4 bases at J, with 6 bases in the middle. CDR3 DNA: TGCAGCGTTGACTCCTTCTATGGCTACACCTTC. Translated, it gives CSVDSFYGYTF. Full variable domain (rest looked up from reference TRBV29-1 and TRBJ1-2): SAVISQKPSRDICQRGTSLTIQCQVDSQVTMMFWYRQQPGQSLTLIATANQGSEATYESGFVIDKFPISRPNLTFSTLTVSNMSPEDSSIYLCSVDSFYGYTFGSGTRLTVV.

There are many counts of this clonotype. The chain joins TRBV3-1 to TRBJ2-3, with D possibly being TRBD2 (5 bases). This CDR3 region has 16 residues. Trimming removed 0 bases at V and 1 base at J, with 11 bases between. Germline CDR1 reads LGHDT; CDR2 reads YNNKEL (reference sequence). CDR3 bases: TGTGCCAGCAGCCAAGATACGGGGTCTGGCACAGATACGCAGTATTTT. Residues: CASSQDTGSGTDTQYF.

This clonotype was observed many times. The chain is built from TRBV14 and TRBJ2-4; maybe TRBD2 (6 bases). The V end lost 1 base, the J end lost 8 bases, and 12 bases lay between the germline ends. CDR3 length: 14 residues. Germline V CDR1 and CDR2: SGHDN, FVKESK. Here the CDR3 reads CASSQGLWGDIQYF. The CDR3, as DNA: TGTGCCAGCAGCCAAGGCCTTTGGGGGGACATTCAGTACTTC.

In its sample, this clonotype was seen many times. The chain carries TRBV7-2 and TRBJ1-1; 7 nucleotides line up with TRBD1. This CDR3 is built from 13 residues. V lost 5 bases and J lost 3; bases outside the gene matches: 3. Germline assignment: CDR1 SGHTA and CDR2 FQGNSA. In DNA form, the CDR3 reads TGTGCCAGCAGCCCAGGACAGGACACTGAAGCTTTCTTT. This sequence encodes CASSPGQDTEAFF.

This clonotype has just a few counts. CDR3 protein: CASSRSGPNEQFF. CDR3 nucleotide sequence: TGTGCCAGCAGCCGTAGCGGTCCCAATGAGCAGTTCTTC. This chain joins TRBV14 and TRBJ2-1, with TRBD2 as a possible D gene (6 bases). Trimming shortened V by 4 bases and J by 6 bases, and 10 bases separated the two germline ends. This CDR3 has 13 amino acids. CDR1 is SGHDN and CDR2 is FVKESK in the germline V gene.

This clonotype was detected many times. The J gene is TRBJ1-2, the V gene TRBV29-1; D gene unclear. Germline CDR1 is SQVTM and CDR2 is ANQGSEA. The CDR3 is made up of 14 amino acids. The V end was cut by 1 base, the J end by 4 bases, with 13 bases between. The chain's CDR3 is CSVEGPAGPYGYTF. The CDR3 coding sequence is TGCAGCGTTGAAGGGCCTGCGGGCCCCTATGGCTACACCTTC.

This clonotype was found many times. The gene calls are TRBV6-1 and TRBJ1-5, with 7 bases lining up with TRBD1. J gave up 0 bases and V 6 bases, and 5 bases lay outside the gene matches. The CDR3 runs to 15 residues. The germline CDR1 and CDR2 sequences are MNHNS and SASEGT. CDR3 sequence: CASRAGTVSNQPQHF. The CDR3 bases are TGTGCCAGCAGGGCCGGGACAGTTAGCAATCAGCCCCAGCATTTT.

This clonotype appeared many times. The chain carries TRBV18 and TRBJ2-7, with 11 positions matching TRBD2. The CDR3 spans 16 residues. Germline V CDR1 and CDR2: KGHSH, LQKENI. J lost 2 bases, V lost 3 bases, and 6 bases had no gene match. The CDR3, as DNA: TGTGCCAGCTCACCTCCGGGACTAGCGGAAGCCTACGAGCAGTACTTC. It yields the protein CASSPPGLAEAYEQYF.

This clonotype occurred many times. The chain uses TRBV5-1 and TRBJ1-2; possibly TRBD1 for D (5 bases). Germline V gene data show CDR1 as SGHRS and CDR2 as YFSETQ. The V gene lost 2 bases and the J gene lost 7 bases, with 15 bases spanning the gap. This CDR3 spans 14 amino acids. CDR3 sequence: CASSLVGETAGYTF. For the CDR3, the DNA is TGCGCCAGCAGCTTAGTAGGGGAAACGGCTGGCTACACCTTC.

This clonotype was seen more than once but under ten times. The CDR3 DNA is TGCGCCAGCTCTCCGGGACCTTCCTCCTACGAGCAGTACTTC. Translation: CASSPGPSSYEQYF. The rearrangement uses TRBV5-1 and TRBJ2-7, with D perhaps matching TRBD1 or TRBD2 (5 bases each). The germline CDR1 and CDR2 sequences are SGHRS and YFSETQ. Trimming removed 7 bases at V and 0 bases at J, with 14 bases between. This CDR3 region has 14 residues.

The chain links TRBV30 to TRBJ1-3; perhaps TRBD1 as D (5 bases). CDR1 and CDR2 (germline): GTSNPN, SVGIG (reference sequence). This CDR3 is 13 amino acids long. Deletions cut 8 bases from V and 2 bases from J, with 13 bases between. CDR3 sequence reads: CARDAEAGNTIYF. CDR3 coding DNA: TGTGCCCGGGACGCTGAGGCTGGAAACACCATATATTTT.

Many counts were recorded for this clonotype. The chain has TRBV20-1 and TRBJ1-1, with a tentative D call TRBD1 (6 bases). CDR1 is DFQATT and CDR2 is SNEGSKA in the germline V gene (reference sequence). Trimming left V 0 bases short and J 8 bases short, with 16 bases between. This CDR3 contains 14 residues. The CDR3 region has the DNA TGCAGTGCTAGAGATCGCGGGACACCCGGAGAAGCTTTCTTT. Its translation is CSARDRGTPGEAFF.

The rearrangement links TRBV7-9 to TRBJ2-2; D may match TRBD1 or TRBD2 (6 bases each). The CDR3 is 15 amino acids. Trimming removed 5 bases at V and 0 bases at J, with 10 bases between. Germline V CDR1 and CDR2: SEHNR, FQNEAQ (reference sequence). The CDR3 coding sequence is TGTGCCAGCAGCCGCGGGACATCGAACACCGGGGAGCTGTTTTTT. Its translation: CASSRGTSNTGELFF.